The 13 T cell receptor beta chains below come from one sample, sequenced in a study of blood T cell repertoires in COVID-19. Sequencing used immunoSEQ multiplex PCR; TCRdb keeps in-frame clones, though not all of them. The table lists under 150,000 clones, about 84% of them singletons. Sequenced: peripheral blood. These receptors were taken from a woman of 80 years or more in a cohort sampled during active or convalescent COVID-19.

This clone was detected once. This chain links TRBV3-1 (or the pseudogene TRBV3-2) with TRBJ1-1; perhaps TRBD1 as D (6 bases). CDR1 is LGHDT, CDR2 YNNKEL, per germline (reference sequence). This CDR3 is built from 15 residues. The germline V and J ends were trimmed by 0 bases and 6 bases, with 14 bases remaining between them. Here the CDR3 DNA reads TGTGCCAGCAGCCAAGACCTTGGGGGGGCTGCTGAAGCTTTCTTT. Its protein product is CASSQDLGGAAEAFF.

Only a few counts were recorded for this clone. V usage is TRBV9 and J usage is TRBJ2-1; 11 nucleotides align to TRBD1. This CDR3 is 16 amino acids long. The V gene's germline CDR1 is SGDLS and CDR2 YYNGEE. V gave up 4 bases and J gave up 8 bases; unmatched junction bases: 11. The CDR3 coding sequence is TGTGCCAGCAGCCGGACCGGGACAGGGGGAGGGGATGAGCAGTTCTTC. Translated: CASSRTGTGGGDEQFF.

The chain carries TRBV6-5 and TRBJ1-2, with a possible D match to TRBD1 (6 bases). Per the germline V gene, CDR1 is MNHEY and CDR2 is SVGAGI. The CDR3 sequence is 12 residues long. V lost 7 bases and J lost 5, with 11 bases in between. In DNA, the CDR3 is TGTGCCAGCAAGCGGGACAAGTATGGCTACACCTTC. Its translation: CASKRDKYGYTF.

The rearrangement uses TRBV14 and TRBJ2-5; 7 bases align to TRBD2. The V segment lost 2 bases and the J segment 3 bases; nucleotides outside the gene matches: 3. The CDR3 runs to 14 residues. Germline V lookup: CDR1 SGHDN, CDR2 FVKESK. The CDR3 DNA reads TGTGCCAGCAGCCAATCCGGGGGGAAAGAGACCCAGTACTTC. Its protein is CASSQSGGKETQYF.

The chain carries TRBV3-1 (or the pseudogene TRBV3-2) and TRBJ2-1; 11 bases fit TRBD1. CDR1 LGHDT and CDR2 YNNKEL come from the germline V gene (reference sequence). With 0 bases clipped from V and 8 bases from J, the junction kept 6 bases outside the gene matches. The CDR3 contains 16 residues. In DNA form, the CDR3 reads TGTGCCAGCAGCCAAGACCCCGGGACAGGGGGATATGAGCAGTTCTTC. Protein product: CASSQDPGTGGYEQFF.

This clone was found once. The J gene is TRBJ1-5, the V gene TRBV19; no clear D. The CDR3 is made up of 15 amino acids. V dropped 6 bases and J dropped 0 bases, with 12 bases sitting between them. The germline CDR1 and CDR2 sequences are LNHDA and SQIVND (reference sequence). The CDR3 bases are TGTGCCAGTAGGCAGTTGGACTATAGCAATCAGCCCCAGCATTTT. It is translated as CASRQLDYSNQPQHF.

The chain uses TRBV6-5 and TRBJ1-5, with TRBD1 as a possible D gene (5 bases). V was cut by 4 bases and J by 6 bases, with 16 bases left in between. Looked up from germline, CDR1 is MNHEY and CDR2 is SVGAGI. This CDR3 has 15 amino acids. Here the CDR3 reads CASSSSYRLGQPQHF. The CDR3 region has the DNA TGTGCCAGCAGTTCTTCCTACAGGTTAGGTCAGCCCCAGCATTTT.

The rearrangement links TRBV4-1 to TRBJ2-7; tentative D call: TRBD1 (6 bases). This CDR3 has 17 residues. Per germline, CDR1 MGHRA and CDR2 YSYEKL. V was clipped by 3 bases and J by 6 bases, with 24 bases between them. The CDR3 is CASSHPSGATGSGEQYF. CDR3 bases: TGCGCCAGCAGCCATCCCTCAGGGGCAACAGGGTCGGGCGAGCAGTACTTC.

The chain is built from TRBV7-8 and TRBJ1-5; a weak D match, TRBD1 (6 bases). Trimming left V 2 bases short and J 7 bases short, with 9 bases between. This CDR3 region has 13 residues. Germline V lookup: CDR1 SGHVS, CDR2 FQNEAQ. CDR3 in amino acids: CASSLTGTQPQHF. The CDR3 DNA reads TGTGCCAGCAGCTTAACAGGGACACAGCCCCAGCATTTT. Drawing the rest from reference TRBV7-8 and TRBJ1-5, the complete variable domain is GAGVSQSPRYKVAKRGQDVALRCDPISGHVSLFWYQQALGQGPEFLTYFQNEAQLDKSGLPSDRFFAERPEGSVSTLKIQRTQQEDSAVYLCASSLTGTQPQHFGDGTRLSIL.

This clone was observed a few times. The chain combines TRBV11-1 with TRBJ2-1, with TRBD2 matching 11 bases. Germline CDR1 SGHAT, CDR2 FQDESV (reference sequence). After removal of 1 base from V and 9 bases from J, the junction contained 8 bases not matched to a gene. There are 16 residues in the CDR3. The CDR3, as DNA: TGTGCCAGCAGCTTAGGTGGAACTAGCGGGAGAGGTGAGCAGTTCTTC. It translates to CASSLGGTSGRGEQFF.

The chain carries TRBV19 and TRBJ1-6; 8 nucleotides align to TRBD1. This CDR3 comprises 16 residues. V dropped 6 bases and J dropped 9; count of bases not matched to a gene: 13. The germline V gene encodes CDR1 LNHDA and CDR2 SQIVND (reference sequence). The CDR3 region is CASRTARQGIRSPLHF. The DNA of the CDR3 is TGTGCCAGTAGAACCGCCAGACAGGGGATACGTTCACCCCTCCACTTT.

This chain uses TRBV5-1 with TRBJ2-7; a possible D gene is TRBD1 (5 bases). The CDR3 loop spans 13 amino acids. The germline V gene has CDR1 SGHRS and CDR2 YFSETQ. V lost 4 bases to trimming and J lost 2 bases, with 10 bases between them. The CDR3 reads CASSQGNTYEQYF. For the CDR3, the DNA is TGCGCCAGCAGCCAGGGCAATACCTACGAGCAGTACTTC. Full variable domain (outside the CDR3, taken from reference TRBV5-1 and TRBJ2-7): KAGVTQTPRYLIKTRGQQVTLSCSPISGHRSVSWYQQTPGQGLQFLFEYFSETQRNKGNFPGRFSGRQFSNSRSEMNVSTLELGDSALYLCASSQGNTYEQYFGPGTRLTVT.

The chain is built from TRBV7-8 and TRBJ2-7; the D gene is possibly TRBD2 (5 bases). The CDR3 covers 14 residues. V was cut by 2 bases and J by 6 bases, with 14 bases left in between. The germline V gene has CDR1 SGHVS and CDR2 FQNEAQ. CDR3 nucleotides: TGTGCCAGCAGCTTAAGCCCCCTACTAGGCGAGCAGTACGTC. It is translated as CASSLSPLLGEQYV.